The clone carrying this T cell receptor beta chain was detected a few times. Its specificity is not known. The CDR3 runs 17 residues. Germline V gene sequence: CDR1 MNHEY, CDR2 SVGAGI. Trimming took 4 bases from V and 0 from J, leaving 16 bases between them. This specimen belongs to a study of human T cells and chemical hapten exposure. Study-level findings and limits: TCRs whose frequency exceeded 1 in 1000 remained the same following DPC sensitization. Clustering by CDR3 similarity yielded significantly more large clusters from expanded TCRs than controls.

Time point noted: patch test 2, 6 weeks after DPC sensitization. The treatment: therapeutic diphenylcyclopropenone sensitization with weekly scalp DPC. Individual cDNA molecules each carried unique molecular identifiers attached by the library. As originally analysed: A per-sample median of approximately 100,000 TCRs was observed, with a range of roughly 20,000 to 690,600. TCRdb analysed the RACE reads with MiXCR anew, one entry per CDR3 protein. The authors' filters were not applied to this entry. The table has tens of thousands of distinct CDR3 sequences, approximately 10% seen once. The source of this sequence is a man between 35 and 55 years old with alopecia areata. Some clones in this sample may be carry-over from other donors' samples. The chain uses TRBV6-5 and TRBJ1-5; no reliable D call. This specimen was whole blood, taken in connection with sensitization to the hapten diphenylcyclopropenone (DPC). CDR3 DNA: TGTGCCAGCAGTTCTGGTCCTCCCTGGGGTAGCAATCAGCCCCAGCATTTT. It yields the protein CASSSGPPWGSNQPQHF.